This TCR beta chain was obtained from a study of blood T cells in healthy people across ages. The germline V gene has CDR1 SGHRS and CDR2 YFSETQ. The CDR3 sequence is 17 residues long. Trimming removed 4 bases from V and 7 bases from J; junction bases left unmatched: 18. For this clonotype: Its cognate antigen is unknown.

The use of a sample-barcoded 5' primer and a J-beta primer mix characterized a second PCR of about 6 to 12 cycles. The authors tagged each cDNA molecule using a template-switch adaptor with 12 random nucleotides. MiXCR, applied by TCRdb to the 5' RACE reads, yields one record per CDR3 protein. Of about 1.1 million distinct CDR3 sequences in the sample, more than 30% are singletons; the top ten hold approximately 14%. Whole-study results and caveats: Both naive CD4+ cell counts and diversity were greater in long-lived donors than in aged donors.

Isolated PBMCs totaled at least 6.5 million in each sample. The receptor was derived from a man aged 18 to 30 in good health. The rearrangement joins TRBV5-1 to TRBJ2-7, with 9 bases fitting TRBD2. Sequencing was carried out using blood. CDR3 in DNA: TGCGCCAGCAGCCGCAGAAGAGGACTAGCGAGGGACAATGAGCAGTACTTC. Residues: CASSRRRGLARDNEQYF.